The 19 T cell receptor beta chains in this list originate from one sample, sequenced in a study of spatial heterogeneity in lung cancer. TCRdb recomputed calls from the 5' RACE reads with MiXCR, one row per CDR3 protein. The data hold about 40,000 distinct CDR3 sequences, with around 5% observed a single time. Time point described: sample taken at primary tumor resection. Sequenced here: PBMCs, sampled at surgery. The receptors derive from a female donor with early-stage non-small cell lung cancer.

This clonotype was found many times. The J gene is TRBJ2-1, the V gene TRBV5-5, with a weak D call TRBD1 (6 bases). This CDR3 is built from 15 residues. The V and J ends lost 6 bases and 8 bases respectively, with 21 bases between them. CDR1 and CDR2 from the germline V gene are SGHKS and YYEKEE (reference sequence). CDR3 coding DNA: TGTGCCAGCACCTGGGGACACGACCCCGGCGATGAGCAGTTCTTC. Amino acid sequence: CASTWGHDPGDEQFF.

This clonotype was counted at least ten times. The genes are TRBV12-3 or TRBV12-4 and TRBJ1-5, with TRBD1 identical over 10 bases. This CDR3 has 16 residues. V shed 4 bases and J 7 bases; nucleotides not matched to a gene: 10. The CDR3 DNA is TGTGCCAGCAGTTCAAAGGGACAGGGGAAGGGGCAGCCCCAGCATTTT. Translated: CASSSKGQGKGQPQHF.

Ten or more counts support this clonotype. The rearrangement joins TRBV24-1 to TRBJ1-2; D is undetermined. Germline CDR1 reads KGHDR; CDR2 reads SFDVKD. CDR3 length: 11 residues. Trimming took 3 bases from V and 7 from J, leaving 5 bases between them. The CDR3 here is CATSDGVGYTF. The DNA of the CDR3 is TGTGCCACCAGTGATGGGGTTGGCTACACCTTC.

The sample holds many counts of this clonotype. The gene calls are TRBV7-9 and TRBJ2-1; no firm D call. The CDR3 is 13 residues long. V was pared by 5 bases and J by 4 bases, with 9 bases between. In germline, CDR1 is SEHNR, CDR2 FQNEAQ (reference sequence). In DNA form, the CDR3 reads TGTGCCAGCAGCCGAAACAGTTACAATGAGCAGTTCTTC. Amino acid sequence: CASSRNSYNEQFF.

At least ten counts were recorded for this clonotype. The genes are TRBV5-6 and TRBJ2-1; 8 bases are shared with TRBD1. Germline CDR1 and CDR2: SGHDT and YYEEEE. The CDR3 loop spans 14 amino acids. The ends lost 0 bases at V and 7 bases at J; junction bases unmatched: 3. The CDR3, as DNA: TGTGCCAGCAGCTTGGGGCGGACAGGGAATGAGCAGTTCTTC. Protein product: CASSLGRTGNEQFF.

This clonotype was observed many times. This chain links TRBV29-1 with TRBJ1-2; weak D call: TRBD1 (5 bases). V was clipped by 4 bases and J by 2 bases, with 17 bases between them. CDR1 is SQVTM, CDR2 ANQGSEA, per germline. This CDR3 spans 15 amino acids. CDR3 loop: CSVGGRGVINYGYTF. The CDR3 DNA reads TGCAGCGTTGGAGGACGGGGGGTAATAAACTATGGCTACACCTTC.

This clonotype has a count of ten or more. The genes are TRBV6-5 and TRBJ1-6; 10 bases match TRBD1. Per the germline V gene, CDR1 is MNHEY and CDR2 is SVGAGI. This CDR3 region has 18 residues. V was pared by 6 bases and J by 0 bases, with 8 bases of the junction left unmatched. The CDR3 sequence is CASSLTGGITSYNSPLHF. The CDR3 coding sequence is TGTGCCAGCAGCCTGACAGGGGGCATTACCTCCTATAATTCACCCCTCCACTTT.

In its sample, this clonotype was seen many times. The chain has TRBV7-3 and TRBJ1-1, with 7 bases fitting TRBD1. There are 13 residues in the CDR3. The V and J ends lost 6 bases and 3 bases, in that order; junction bases with no gene match: 4. Looked up from germline, CDR1 is SGHTA and CDR2 is FQGTGA. CDR3 region: CASSPDRDTEAFF. CDR3 bases: TGTGCCAGCAGTCCCGACAGGGACACTGAAGCTTTCTTT.

This clonotype was counted at least ten times. The chain has TRBV2 and TRBJ2-7; the match to TRBD1 covers 8 bases. Trimming cost V 3 bases and J 5 bases; bases outside gene matches: 15. The germline CDR1 and CDR2 sequences are SNHLY and FYNNEI. CDR3 length: 17 amino acids. CDR3 amino acids: CASSDSEMDRARNEQYF. In nucleotides, the CDR3 is TGTGCCAGCAGTGACAGTGAGATGGACAGGGCGCGGAACGAGCAGTACTTC.

In this sample, this clonotype turned up many times. The chain is built from TRBV10-3 and TRBJ2-3; possible D gene TRBD2, 5 bases. V was shortened by 5 bases and J by 0 bases, with 15 bases between the two germline ends. CDR3 length equals 16 residues. Germline CDR1 reads ENHRY; CDR2 reads SYGVKD. This CDR3 reads CAISSGRSSSTDTQYF. DNA for the CDR3: TGTGCCATCAGTAGCGGTCGATCCTCTAGCACAGATACGCAGTATTTT.

This clonotype was detected ten times or more. The CDR3 DNA reads TGTGCCAGCAGCTTCACCCCGGGACTAGCGGGGGGTCGTGGTACCGGGGAGCTGTTTTTT. Encoded protein: CASSFTPGLAGGRGTGELFF. The chain couples TRBV7-3 to TRBJ2-2; 15 nucleotides align to TRBD2. This CDR3 is built from 20 residues. V trimming: 3 bases; J trimming: 5 bases; junction bases outside the gene matches: 13. Germline CDR1 reads SGHTA; CDR2 reads FQGTGA. Using reference TRBV7-3 and TRBJ2-2 for the parts outside the CDR3, the full variable domain is GAGVSQTPSNKVTEKGKYVELRCDPISGHTALYWYRQSLGQGPEFLIYFQGTGAADDSGLPNDRFFAVRPEGSVSTLKIQRTERGDSAVYLCASSFTPGLAGGRGTGELFFGEGSRLTVL.

This rearrangement joins TRBV12-3 or TRBV12-4 to TRBJ2-1, with TRBD2 matching 8 bases. The V and J ends lost 4 bases and 7 bases, in that order; junction bases with no gene match: 6. This CDR3 spans 14 amino acids. CDR3 residues: CASSWGTSENEQFF. As DNA, the CDR3 is TGTGCCAGCAGTTGGGGGACTAGTGAGAATGAGCAGTTCTTC.

This clonotype showed up many times. The CDR3 here is CASTDGGRDTGELFF. The CDR3, as DNA: TGTGCCAGCACCGACGGGGGCCGGGACACCGGGGAGCTGTTTTTT. V and J are TRBV7-3 and TRBJ2-2; D may be TRBD1 or TRBD2 (6 bases each). This CDR3 is 15 amino acids long. The V end was cut by 7 bases, the J end by 3 bases, with 15 bases between. Germline CDR1 SGHTA, CDR2 FQGTGA.

This clonotype was detected many times. The chain combines TRBV10-3 with TRBJ2-5, with TRBD2 matching 14 bases. The CDR3 runs 18 residues. The junction had 4 bases not matched to a gene; V was cut back by 0 bases and J by 1 base. The germline V gene encodes CDR1 ENHRY and CDR2 SYGVKD. The DNA of the CDR3 is TGTGCCATCAGTGAGTCGGGACTAGCGGGGGCCCTCCAAGAGACCCAGTACTTC. Its translation is CAISESGLAGALQETQYF.

This clonotype has a count of ten or more. The rearrangement links TRBV5-1 to TRBJ1-5; 11 bases are shared with TRBD1. The ends lost 2 bases at V and 9 bases at J; junction bases unmatched: 10. The CDR3 sequence is 16 residues long. Per germline, CDR1 SGHRS and CDR2 YFSETQ. CDR3 sequence (DNA): TGCGCCAGCAGCTTTGAAGGGACAGGGGGGAATTCGCCCCAGCATTTT. It translates to CASSFEGTGGNSPQHF.

This clonotype was seen at least ten times. This sequence joins TRBV20-1 and TRBJ2-7, with a weak D call TRBD2 (5 bases). CDR3 length equals 14 residues. Deletions cut 0 bases from V and 7 bases from J, with 16 bases between. Germline CDR1 reads DFQATT; CDR2 reads SNEGSKA (reference sequence). CDR3 sequence: CSARDPQLDWEQYF. Here the CDR3 DNA reads TGCAGTGCTAGAGATCCCCAACTAGACTGGGAGCAGTACTTC.

This clonotype was recorded many times. The chain is built from TRBV2 and TRBJ1-4; D gene unclear. Deletions cut 3 bases from V and 5 bases from J, with 10 bases between. Germline CDR1 and CDR2: SNHLY and FYNNEI. The length of the CDR3 is 14 residues. As DNA, the CDR3 is TGTGCCAGCAGTGAGGGTGGAGCGAATGAAAAACTGTTTTTT. This encodes CASSEGGANEKLFF.

The genes are TRBV20-1 and TRBJ2-5; 11 nucleotides match TRBD2. V lost 1 base and J lost 5; bases outside the gene matches: 0. CDR3 size: 13 residues. Germline lookup yields CDR1 DFQATT and CDR2 SNEGSKA (reference sequence). CDR3 loop: CSARGLAGETQYF. The CDR3 bases are TGCAGTGCTAGAGGACTAGCGGGGGAGACCCAGTACTTC.

This clonotype was observed many times. The chain recombines TRBV20-1 with TRBJ2-3; 11 positions agree with TRBD2. Losses at the gene ends were 0 bases for V and 6 bases for J; bases not matched to a gene: 11. CDR1 is DFQATT, CDR2 SNEGSKA, per germline (reference sequence). There are 17 residues in the CDR3. The CDR3 DNA reads TGCAGTGCTAGAGAACCACTAGCGGGGGCTTCAAGGGATACGCAGTATTTT. Its protein is CSAREPLAGASRDTQYF.